The sample holds a few counts of the clone carrying this TCR beta chain. Its antigen is unknown. This entry comes from a study of beta chain features in type 1 diabetes. The sequenced template was cDNA made from the entire isolated RNA. An average of approximately 3.4 million reads was obtained for naive, central memory and regulatory T cell samples. The protocol was immunoSEQ multiplex PCR, while the TCRdb copy is restricted to in-frame clones and leaves out a portion. This table holds over 150,000 clones, about 9.3% found once. Points from the study as a whole: Among patients with Type 1 diabetes, TCRB CDR3s were moderately but significantly shorter in every one of the four CD4+ subsets.

The germline V gene has CDR1 SGHRS and CDR2 YFSETQ. The ends were cut back, 0 bases at V and 5 bases at J, with 8 bases in the middle. The CDR3 extends over 13 amino acids. The chain employs TRBV5-1 and TRBJ2-5, with D perhaps matching TRBD2 (5 bases). This TCR was sampled from a young man with type 1 diabetes. Sample: central memory CD4+ T cells from blood. The CDR3 nucleotides are TGCGCCAGCAGCTTGGGACGAGGGGAGACCCAGTACTTC. This codes for CASSLGRGETQYF.